This T cell receptor beta chain was obtained from a study of T cell changes during pregnancy in multiple sclerosis. The CDR3 extends over 14 amino acids. Trimming at V came to 3 bases and at J to 4 bases, leaving 4 bases not matched to a gene. CDR1 is LNHDA, CDR2 SQIVND, per germline (reference sequence). The repertoire was sequenced with immunoSEQ multiplex PCR; TCRdb's copy has only in-frame clones and lacks some. The data hold about 40,000 clones, with roughly nine tenths observed a single time. Sequencing was performed on CD4+ T cells from peripheral blood mononuclear cells, taken in the first trimester of pregnancy. The clonotype originates from a female donor with multiple sclerosis, enrolled in a pregnancy study. The V gene is TRBV19, the J gene TRBJ2-5; 8 nucleotides agree with TRBD1. The CDR3 region has the DNA TGTGCCAGTAGTATCCGGACAGGGTCAGAGACCCAGTACTTC. Its protein product is CASSIRTGSETQYF.